The clone carrying this TCR beta chain appeared many times. Its antigen is unknown. Between the trimmed V and J ends, which lost 3 bases and 2 bases, there was a span of 12 bases. Per the germline V gene, CDR1 is LNHNV and CDR2 is YYDKDF (reference sequence). The CDR3 is 15 residues long. This specimen comes from a study of T-cell reconstitution after alpha-beta-depleted transplantation in children. Points from the study as a whole: From surviving recipient T cells and thymic progenitors came the high day-60 TCRbeta diversity observed in some patients. About two months after transplant, alpha-beta T cells reportedly came from several hundred expanded graft clones. The main origin of T-cell counts and diversity one year after transplant was newly produced T cells.

The TCRbeta library was prepared with unique molecular identifiers. TCRdb analysed the PCR reads with MiXCR anew, one entry per CDR3 protein. The table lists tens of thousands of distinct CDR3 sequences, roughly 4.9% of them singletons. The source was PBMCs, mostly from graft donor cells, collected 180 days after TCRalphabeta/CD19-depleted stem cell transplant. This receptor was identified in a boy under three years old who had a stem cell transplant for acute myeloid leukemia, so the T cells may come from the graft donor. V and J are TRBV15 and TRBJ2-3; TRBD1 might be the D (6 bases). CDR3 residues: CATSSLQGFTDTQYF. The CDR3 nucleotides read TGTGCCACCAGCAGTCTACAGGGTTTCACAGATACGCAGTATTTT. The entire variable domain, with the rest obtained from reference TRBV15 and TRBJ2-3, is as follows: DAMVIQNPRYQVTQFGKPVTLSCSQTLNHNVMYWYQQKSSQAPKLLFHYYDKDFNNEADTPDNFQSRRPNTSFCFLDIRSPGLGDTAMYLCATSSLQGFTDTQYFGPGTRLTVL.